The TCR beta chain under discussion was sequenced for a study of early T cells in non-severe SARS-CoV-2 infection. TCRdb processed the 5' RACE reads anew with MiXCR; each CDR3 protein has one entry. The sample shows approximately 38,000 distinct CDR3 sequences, over 4% of them seen only once. The CDR3 loop spans 14 amino acids. With V trimmed by 10 bases and J by 2 bases, 6 bases remained unmatched. In its sample, this clonotype was seen many times. The source is an adult who was a healthcare worker with PCR-confirmed SARS-CoV-2 infection or an uninfected control (not recorded which). Sequencing used whole blood. This sequence joins TRBV12-3 or TRBV12-4 and TRBJ2-2, with 8 bases aligning to TRBD2. CDR3 amino acids: CATGGQVNTGELFF. The CDR3 nucleotides read TGTGCCACGGGGGGGCAAGTTAACACCGGGGAGCTGTTTTTT.